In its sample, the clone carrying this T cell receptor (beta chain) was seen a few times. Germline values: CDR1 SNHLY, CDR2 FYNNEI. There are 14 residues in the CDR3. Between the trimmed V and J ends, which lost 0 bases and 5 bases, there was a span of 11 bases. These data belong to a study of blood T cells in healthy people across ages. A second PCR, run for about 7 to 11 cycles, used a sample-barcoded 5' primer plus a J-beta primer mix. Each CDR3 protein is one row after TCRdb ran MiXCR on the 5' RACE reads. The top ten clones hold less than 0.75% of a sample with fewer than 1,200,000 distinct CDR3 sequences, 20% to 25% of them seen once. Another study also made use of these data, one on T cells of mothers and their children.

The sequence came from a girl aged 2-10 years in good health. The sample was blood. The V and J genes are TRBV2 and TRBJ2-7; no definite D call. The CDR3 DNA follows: TGTGCCAGCAGTGAAGCCCGGTGGGGAAACGAGCAGTACTTC. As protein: CASSEARWGNEQYF.